Below, one T cell receptor beta chain is given with its context. The antigen is unknown. These data belong to a study of T cells in Graves' hyperthyroidism and ophthalmopathy. The V end was cut by 1 base, the J end by 1 base, with 13 bases between. The CDR3 contains 15 residues. Germline assignment: CDR1 GTSNPN and CDR2 SVGIG (reference sequence). Overall study results and limits: The authors' 13 V-J model separated ophthalmopathy from stable hyperthyroidism. Blood held most thyroid clonotypes expanded above 0.001 frequency.

Patients having uncontrolled infection, another autoimmune disease, pregnancy or lactation were not included. TCR beta CDR3 sequences were amplified from RNA transcripts. The HTBI primer set drove a first-round RT-PCR of the TCR CDR3. TCRdb re-derived calls from the multiplex PCR reads in MiXCR, one entry per CDR3 protein. The table has 200,000 to 250,000 distinct CDR3 sequences, about a sixth seen once. The sequencing input was blood. The clonotype was recovered from a woman younger than 35 with Graves' ophthalmopathy. This chain connects TRBV30 to TRBJ2-5; tentatively, D is TRBD1 (6 bases). The CDR3 DNA sequence: TGTGCCTGGAGTGCCCGTACAGGGATCCAAGAGACCCAGTACTTC. As protein: CAWSARTGIQETQYF.